These 6 T cell receptor beta chains came from one sample sequenced in a study of T cell responses to AZD1222 COVID-19 vaccine. The assay was immunoSEQ multiplex PCR, and TCRdb's table has in-frame clones only and misses some. Of some 79,000 clones listed, over 70% are singletons. The sample in question was peripheral blood, obtained 28 days after the second AZD1222 dose. All receptors come from an adult who received the AZD1222 COVID-19 vaccine.

The chain couples TRBV28 to TRBJ1-2; a possible D gene is TRBD1 (5 bases). Between the trimmed V and J ends, which lost 3 bases and 7 bases, there was a span of 12 bases. This CDR3 has 13 residues. Per germline, CDR1 MDHEN and CDR2 SYDVKM. In DNA, the CDR3 is TGTGCCAGCAGTTTGCAGGGTACCATTGGCTACACCTTC. This translates into CASSLQGTIGYTF.

This clone was observed once. V is TRBV6-5 and J is TRBJ2-3; D is ambiguous. V was cut by 0 bases and J by 1 base, with 8 bases left in between. CDR3 length equals 15 residues. The V gene's germline CDR1 is MNHEY and CDR2 SVGAGI. The CDR3 is CASSYSMAGTDTQYF. As DNA, the CDR3 is TGTGCCAGCAGTTACTCGATGGCGGGCACAGATACGCAGTATTTT.

This chain uses TRBV3-1 (or the pseudogene TRBV3-2) with TRBJ2-1, with TRBD2 identical over 8 bases. There are 16 residues in the CDR3. V was pared by 3 bases and J by 7 bases, with 11 bases of the junction left unmatched. Germline V gives CDR1 LGHDT, CDR2 YNNKEL (reference sequence). CDR3 region: CASSHWSAGVDNEQFF. Here the CDR3 DNA reads TGTGCCAGCAGCCATTGGTCAGCGGGAGTGGATAATGAGCAGTTCTTC.

The chain joins TRBV5-1 to TRBJ2-5; a weak D match, TRBD1 (7 bases). Between the trimmed V and J ends, which lost 4 bases and 2 bases, there was a span of 15 bases. The germline gives CDR1 SGHRS, CDR2 YFSETQ. This CDR3 has 15 amino acids. In DNA, the CDR3 is TGCGCCAGCAGCATCCCCGCAGGGGGGCAAGAGACCCAGTACTTC. Amino acid sequence: CASSIPAGGQETQYF. Supplemented by reference TRBV5-1 and TRBJ2-5, the full variable domain reads KAGVTQTPRYLIKTRGQQVTLSCSPISGHRSVSWYQQTPGQGLQFLFEYFSETQRNKGNFPGRFSGRQFSNSRSEMNVSTLELGDSALYLCASSIPAGGQETQYFGPGTRLLVL.

This clone was seen only once. The chain employs TRBV12-1 and TRBJ1-5; TRBD1 is the table's D call, not checked against the DNA. TRBV12-1 is a pseudogene locus. The CDR3 runs to 18 residues. The CDR3 coding sequence is TGTGCCAGCAGCCACAAGGGGAAACAGGGGGCTGGCAATCAGCCCCAGCATTTT. Translating gives CASSHKGKQGAGNQPQHF.

J is TRBJ2-1 and V is TRBV15; D may be TRBD2 (6 bases). CDR3 length: 15 amino acids. Trimming stripped 1 base from V and 8 bases from J, with 15 bases between. Germline loops: CDR1 LNHNV, CDR2 YYDKDF (reference sequence). The DNA for the CDR3 is TGTGCCACCAGCAGAGCTAACGGGGGTGGGTATGAGCAGTTCTTC. The encoded protein is CATSRANGGGYEQFF.